These 28 T cell receptor beta chains were sequenced from one sample in a study of blood T cell repertoires in COVID-19. TCRdb's copy holds only in-frame clones and misses some; the assay was immunoSEQ multiplex PCR. The top ten hold 1.9% of the sample, which has about 300,000 clones, roughly 85% seen once. Sequencing was performed on PBMCs or T cells enriched from blood (not recorded which). The receptors shown here come from a woman between 25 and 40 years old who had been exposed to COVID-19.

The table lists this clone with a few counts. CDR3 residues: CAWKGLAYEQYF. The CDR3 nucleotides are TGTGCCTGGAAGGGACTAGCCTACGAGCAGTACTTC. The chain recombines TRBV30 with TRBJ2-7; 8 positions match TRBD2. Losses at the gene ends were 4 bases for V and 2 bases for J; bases not matched to a gene: 1. Germline CDR1 is GTSNPN and CDR2 is SVGIG (reference sequence). CDR3 length equals 12 residues. The variable domain in full, with the rest retrieved from reference TRBV30 and TRBJ2-7, is SQTIHQWPATLVQPVGSPLSLECTVEGTSNPNLYWYRQAAGRGLQLLFYSVGIGQISSEVPQNLSASRPQDRQFILSSKKLLLSDSGFYLCAWKGLAYEQYFGPGTRLTVT.

The chain joins TRBV29-1 to TRBJ1-2; a possible D gene is TRBD1 (6 bases). Trimming took off 4 bases at V and 0 bases at J, with 9 bases between the two ends. CDR3 length: 13 residues. Germline CDR1 and CDR2: SQVTM and ANQGSEA. The CDR3 nucleotides read TGCAGCGTTGGACAGGCCGCTAACTATGGCTACACCTTC. It is translated as CSVGQAANYGYTF.

The chain links TRBV7-3 to TRBJ2-1; the match to TRBD2 covers 10 bases. CDR1 and CDR2 (germline): SGHTA, FQGTGA. This CDR3 has 16 residues. The junction had 9 bases not matched to a gene; V was cut back by 5 bases and J by 5 bases. The CDR3 sequence: CASSIDSGRTHNEQFF. CDR3 nucleotide sequence: TGTGCCAGCAGCATCGATAGCGGGAGGACCCACAATGAGCAGTTCTTC.

The genes are TRBV6-1 and TRBJ2-1; D not certain. The CDR3 length is 14 residues. V lost 2 bases, J lost 0 bases, and 5 bases lay in between. The germline CDR1 and CDR2 sequences are MNHNS and SASEGT. Here the CDR3 reads CASSEKSSYNEQFF. The DNA of the CDR3 is TGTGCCAGCAGTGAAAAGAGCTCCTACAATGAGCAGTTCTTC.

The rearrangement joins TRBV28 to TRBJ1-1; the match to TRBD1 covers 8 bases. This CDR3 comprises 14 residues. Trimming took 7 bases from V and 7 from J; bases not matched to a gene: 11. Germline V gives CDR1 MDHEN, CDR2 SYDVKM. The CDR3, as DNA: TGTGCCAGCACCCCCCCCAGGGGGCAGGGTGAAGCTTTCTTT. This translates into CASTPPRGQGEAFF.

The chain uses TRBV11-3 and TRBJ2-7, with 9 bases matching TRBD1. The CDR3 runs 13 residues. V shed 5 bases, J shed 8 bases, and the junction held 7 bases outside the gene matches. CDR1 and CDR2 (germline): SGHNT, YENEEA. The CDR3 DNA follows: TGTGCCAGCAGCCCTCGGGGGACAGGGCAGCAGTACTTC. It yields the protein CASSPRGTGQQYF.

The V gene is TRBV25-1, the J gene TRBJ2-1; D gene ambiguous. Germline values: CDR1 MGHDK, CDR2 SYGVNS. V shed 5 bases and J shed 7 bases, with 18 bases lying between them. The CDR3 is 15 amino acids. CDR3 region: CASSIRSPVRNEQFF. CDR3 sequence (DNA): TGTGCCAGCAGTATTCGATCCCCGGTACGGAATGAGCAGTTCTTC. Full variable domain (rest looked up from reference TRBV25-1 and TRBJ2-1): EADIYQTPRYLVIGTGKKITLECSQTMGHDKMYWYQQDPGMELHLIHYSYGVNSTEKGDLSSESTVSRIRTEHFPLTLESARPSHTSQYLCASSIRSPVRNEQFFGPGTRLTVL.

This clone occurred once. The rearrangement joins TRBV5-1 to TRBJ2-7, with 12 positions matching TRBD2. The CDR3 extends over 15 amino acids. Germline V lookup: CDR1 SGHRS, CDR2 YFSETQ. V shed 4 bases, J shed 1 base, and the junction held 3 bases outside the gene matches. In nucleotides, the CDR3 is TGCGCCAGCAGCGGCGGACTAGCGGGATCCTACGAGCAGTACTTC. Translated, it gives CASSGGLAGSYEQYF.

The count of this clone is one. The genes are TRBV7-3 and TRBJ1-1; no reliable D call. V shed 5 bases and J shed 1 base, with 8 bases lying between them. Looked up from germline, CDR1 is SGHTA and CDR2 is FQGTGA. CDR3 length: 13 residues. CDR3 coding DNA: TGTGCCAGCAGCGTTCAGTCGAACACTGAAGCTTTCTTT. Protein sequence: CASSVQSNTEAFF.

This clone was picked up one time. The rearrangement links TRBV7-9 to TRBJ1-4; a weak D match, TRBD1 (5 bases). Germline V gene data show CDR1 as SEHNR and CDR2 as FQNEAQ (reference sequence). There are 12 residues in the CDR3. Between the trimmed V and J ends, which lost 2 bases and 8 bases, there was a span of 6 bases. The CDR3 spells CASSLTGEKLFF. The CDR3 nucleotides read TGTGCCAGCAGCTTAACAGGAGAAAAACTGTTTTTT. The full variable domain, completed using reference TRBV7-9 and TRBJ1-4, is DTGVSQNPRHKITKRGQNVTFRCDPISEHNRLYWYRQTLGQGPEFLTYFQNEAQLEKSRLLSDRFSAERPKGSFSTLEIQRTEQGDSAMYLCASSLTGEKLFFGSGTQLSVL.

The chain joins TRBV5-5 to TRBJ2-5; D remains unclear. The germline V and J ends were trimmed by 4 bases and 2 bases, with 6 bases remaining between them. This CDR3 spans 12 amino acids. The germline V gene encodes CDR1 SGHKS and CDR2 YYEKEE (reference sequence). The CDR3 region is CASSREQETQYF. The CDR3 coding sequence is TGTGCCAGCAGCCGAGAACAAGAGACCCAGTACTTC. Full variable domain (rest looked up from reference TRBV5-5 and TRBJ2-5): DAGVTQSPTHLIKTRGQQVTLRCSPISGHKSVSWYQQVLGQGPQFIFQYYEKEERGRGNFPDRFSARQFPNYSSELNVNALLLGDSALYLCASSREQETQYFGPGTRLLVL.

This chain links TRBV7-2 with TRBJ1-1, with 7 bases that match TRBD1. CDR3 size: 15 residues. Germline values: CDR1 SGHTA, CDR2 FQGNSA. Trimming took 3 bases from V and 6 from J; bases not matched to a gene: 10. The CDR3 spells CASSLIRTGKAEAFF. DNA for the CDR3: TGTGCCAGCAGCTTGATCCGGACAGGAAAAGCTGAAGCTTTCTTT. Using reference TRBV7-2 and TRBJ1-1 for the parts outside the CDR3, the full variable domain is GAGVSQSPSNKVTEKGKDVELRCDPISGHTALYWYRQSLGQGLEFLIYFQGNSAPDKSGLPSDRFSAERTGGSVSTLTIQRTQQEDSAVYLCASSLIRTGKAEAFFGQGTRLTVV.

The chain employs TRBV6-5 and TRBJ1-5; 7 nucleotides line up with TRBD1. Germline V gene sequence: CDR1 MNHEY, CDR2 SVGAGI. The CDR3 covers 14 residues. The V and J ends lost 4 bases and 7 bases, in that order; junction bases with no gene match: 7. The CDR3 DNA follows: TGTGCCAGCAGTTTACGACAGGGTAGCCAGCCCCAGCATTTT. This encodes CASSLRQGSQPQHF.

The chain combines TRBV18 with TRBJ2-1, with D perhaps matching TRBD1 (7 bases). Germline CDR1 KGHSH, CDR2 LQKENI. This CDR3 is 14 amino acids long. V lost 6 bases and J lost 7, with 16 bases in between. The CDR3 reads CASSPTAGGNEQFF. CDR3 nucleotides: TGTGCCAGCTCGCCGACCGCAGGGGGGAATGAGCAGTTCTTC.

The chain has TRBV6-6 and TRBJ2-6; the D gene is possibly TRBD1 (6 bases). There are 15 residues in the CDR3. Trimming took 5 bases from V and 2 from J, leaving 10 bases between them. CDR1 and CDR2 (germline): MNHNY, SVGAGI (reference sequence). This CDR3 reads CASSQQGAGANVLTF. The CDR3 DNA is TGTGCCAGCAGTCAACAGGGCGCTGGGGCCAACGTCCTGACTTTC.

The chain recombines TRBV19 with TRBJ2-3, with TRBD2 identical over 7 bases. In germline, CDR1 is LNHDA, CDR2 SQIVND (reference sequence). With V trimmed by 3 bases and J by 5 bases, 5 bases remained unmatched. CDR3 length: 14 residues. The CDR3 is CASSISGGRDTQYF. CDR3 nucleotides: TGTGCCAGTAGTATTTCCGGGGGGAGAGATACGCAGTATTTT.

The V gene is TRBV19, the J gene TRBJ1-1; 7 bases are shared with TRBD1. CDR1 LNHDA and CDR2 SQIVND come from the germline V gene (reference sequence). The CDR3 has 15 residues. V was pared by 4 bases and J by 2 bases, with 7 bases of the junction left unmatched. CDR3 DNA sequence: TGTGCCAGTAGTACTCGACAGGGCGGAAACACTGAAGCTTTCTTT. Translated: CASSTRQGGNTEAFF.

The chain combines TRBV9 with TRBJ2-3; no clear D gene. The CDR3 runs to 17 residues. From germline, CDR1 is SGDLS and CDR2 YYNGEE. The ends were cut back, 0 bases at V and 1 base at J, with 15 bases in the middle. CDR3 residues: CASSVVSTPLRTDTQYF. The CDR3 coding sequence is TGTGCCAGCAGCGTAGTATCAACTCCCCTCCGCACAGATACGCAGTATTTT.

The rearrangement uses TRBV10-3 and TRBJ1-3; D is unclear. CDR3 length equals 13 residues. CDR1 ENHRY and CDR2 SYGVKD come from the germline V gene. V was cut by 6 bases and J by 0 bases, with 6 bases left in between. The chain's CDR3 is CAIRSSSGNTIYF. CDR3 in DNA: TGTGCCATCAGGTCGAGCTCTGGAAACACCATATATTTT.

This sequence joins TRBV29-1 and TRBJ2-3, with TRBD1 identical over 7 bases. The ends lost 2 bases at V and 4 bases at J; junction bases unmatched: 0. Looked up from germline, CDR1 is SQVTM and CDR2 is ANQGSEA. There are 12 residues in the CDR3. CDR3 sequence: CSVEQGADTQYF. In DNA, the CDR3 is TGCAGCGTTGAACAGGGGGCAGATACGCAGTATTTT.

The gene calls are TRBV7-2 and TRBJ2-7, with TRBD2 matching over 8 bases. CDR1 is SGHTA and CDR2 is FQGNSA in the germline V gene. The CDR3 sequence is 16 residues long. The V gene end was trimmed by 1 base and the J gene end by 4 bases; junction bases not matched to a gene: 9. The CDR3 coding sequence is TGTGCCAGCAGCTTAGTTCGGAGCGGGAGAAGGTACGAGCAGTACTTC. Translating it yields CASSLVRSGRRYEQYF.

Comment on this clone: The junction departs from germline at one end; a sequencing error may be responsible. The V gene is TRBV7-9, the J gene TRBJ2-5, with a possible D match to TRBD2 (6 bases). The germline gives CDR1 SEHNR, CDR2 FQNEAQ (reference sequence). The CDR3 spans 12 residues. In DNA form, the CDR3 reads TGTGCCAGCAGCGCGGGACCGGGCGGCTCACACTTC. Its translation: CASSAGPGGSHF.

This chain uses TRBV5-1 with TRBJ2-1, with TRBD1 matching 7 bases. Germline CDR1 and CDR2: SGHRS and YFSETQ. Germline trimming cut 0 bases from V and 7 bases from J; bases unmatched to any gene: 7. The CDR3 spans 15 residues. The CDR3 sequence is CASSLEGARGNEQFF. In DNA form, the CDR3 reads TGCGCCAGCAGCTTGGAGGGGGCCCGTGGGAATGAGCAGTTCTTC.

This clone has a handful of counts. This chain connects TRBV9 to TRBJ1-1; 10 bases align to TRBD1. CDR1 is SGDLS, CDR2 YYNGEE, per germline. This CDR3 region has 17 residues. The V gene end was trimmed by 0 bases and the J gene end by 0 bases; junction bases not matched to a gene: 5. The CDR3 DNA reads as TGTGCCAGCAGCGTAGACGTGGGACAGGGGTTGAACACTGAAGCTTTCTTT. Translated: CASSVDVGQGLNTEAFF.

This clone has a single count. The chain combines TRBV5-1 with TRBJ2-3; TRBD2 is a possible D gene (7 bases). With 4 bases removed from V and 6 bases from J, the gap between germline ends came to 12 bases. This CDR3 is 13 amino acids long. In germline, CDR1 is SGHRS, CDR2 YFSETQ. CDR3 sequence: CASSPKGGDTQYF. The DNA for the CDR3 is TGCGCCAGCAGCCCGAAGGGGGGGGATACGCAGTATTTT. The variable domain in full, completed from reference TRBV5-1 and TRBJ2-3, reads KAGVTQTPRYLIKTRGQQVTLSCSPISGHRSVSWYQQTPGQGLQFLFEYFSETQRNKGNFPGRFSGRQFSNSRSEMNVSTLELGDSALYLCASSPKGGDTQYFGPGTRLTVL.

J is TRBJ1-1 and V is TRBV7-3, with TRBD1 identical over 7 bases. Germline V gene lookup returns CDR1 SGHTA and CDR2 FQGTGA. This CDR3 is 15 amino acids long. Trimming cost V 4 bases and J 6 bases; bases outside gene matches: 11. In DNA, the CDR3 is TGTGCCAGCAGCTCGACTGGCAGGGGGAGTTCTGAAGCTTTCTTT. This encodes CASSSTGRGSSEAFF.

This clone was found a few times. The chain recombines TRBV28 with TRBJ2-3; 9 positions agree with TRBD2. CDR3 size: 16 residues. CDR1 and CDR2 (germline): MDHEN, SYDVKM. Germline trimming cut 6 bases from V and 2 bases from J; bases unmatched to any gene: 9. CDR3 residues: CASRGGSGRNTDTQYF. CDR3 DNA: TGTGCCAGCAGGGGAGGTAGCGGGAGAAACACAGATACGCAGTATTTT.

This rearrangement joins TRBV7-8 to TRBJ2-1; 7 bases are a match to TRBD1. After removal of 4 bases from V and 15 bases from J, the junction contained 9 bases not matched to a gene. The germline V gene has CDR1 SGHVS and CDR2 FQNEAQ. The CDR3 consists of 12 residues. The CDR3 loop reads CASSSNRGRLFF. CDR3 nucleotide sequence: TGTGCCAGCAGCTCCAACAGGGGACGTTTGTTCTTC. Filled out from reference TRBV7-8 and TRBJ2-1, the complete variable domain reads GAGVSQSPRYKVAKRGQDVALRCDPISGHVSLFWYQQALGQGPEFLTYFQNEAQLDKSGLPSDRFFAERPEGSVSTLKIQRTQQEDSAVYLCASSSNRGRLFFGPGTRLTVL.